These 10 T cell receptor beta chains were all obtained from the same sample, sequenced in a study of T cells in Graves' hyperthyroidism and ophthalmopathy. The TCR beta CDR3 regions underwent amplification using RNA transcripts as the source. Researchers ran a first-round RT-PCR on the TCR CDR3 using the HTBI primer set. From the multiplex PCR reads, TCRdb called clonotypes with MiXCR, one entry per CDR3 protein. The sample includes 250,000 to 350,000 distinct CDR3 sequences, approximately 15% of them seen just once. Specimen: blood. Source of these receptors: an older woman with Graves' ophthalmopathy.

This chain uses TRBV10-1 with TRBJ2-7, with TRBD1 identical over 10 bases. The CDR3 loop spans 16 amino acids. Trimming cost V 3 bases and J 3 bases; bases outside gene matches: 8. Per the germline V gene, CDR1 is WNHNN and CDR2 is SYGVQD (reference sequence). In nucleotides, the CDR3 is TGCGCCAGCAGTGACCAGCCGGGACAGGGGCGCTACGAGCAGTACTTC. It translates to CASSDQPGQGRYEQYF.

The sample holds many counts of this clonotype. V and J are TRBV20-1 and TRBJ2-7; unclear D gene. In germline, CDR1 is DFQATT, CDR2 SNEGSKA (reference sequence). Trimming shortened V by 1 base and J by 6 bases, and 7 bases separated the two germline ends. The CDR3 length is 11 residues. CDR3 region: CSARAPPEQYF. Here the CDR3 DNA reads TGCAGTGCTAGAGCCCCCCCCGAGCAGTACTTC.

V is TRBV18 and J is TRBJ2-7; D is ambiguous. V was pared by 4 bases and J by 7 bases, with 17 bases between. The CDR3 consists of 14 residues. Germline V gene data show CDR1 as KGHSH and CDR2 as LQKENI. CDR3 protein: CASSRAGGEWEQYF. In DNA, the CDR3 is TGTGCCAGCTCACGAGCAGGCGGAGAATGGGAGCAGTACTTC. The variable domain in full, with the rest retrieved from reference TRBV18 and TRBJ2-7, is NAGVMQNPRHLVRRRGQEARLRCSPMKGHSHVYWYRQLPEEGLKFMVYLQKENIIDESGMPKERFSAEFPKEGPSILRIQQVVRGDSAAYFCASSRAGGEWEQYFGPGTRLTVT.

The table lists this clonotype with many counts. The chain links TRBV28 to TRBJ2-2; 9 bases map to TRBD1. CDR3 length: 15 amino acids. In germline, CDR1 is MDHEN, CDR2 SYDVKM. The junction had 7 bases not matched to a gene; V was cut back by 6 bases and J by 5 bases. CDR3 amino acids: CASSLDRGWTGELFF. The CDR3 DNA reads TGTGCCAGCAGCCTGGACAGGGGATGGACCGGGGAGCTGTTTTTT.

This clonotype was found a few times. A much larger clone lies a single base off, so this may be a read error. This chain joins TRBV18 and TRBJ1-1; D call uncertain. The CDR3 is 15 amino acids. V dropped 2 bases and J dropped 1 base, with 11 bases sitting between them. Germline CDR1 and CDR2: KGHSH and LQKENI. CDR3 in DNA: TGTGCCAGCTCACCAAACTATCTGCCGAACACTGAAGCTTTCTTT. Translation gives CASSPNYLPNTEAFF.

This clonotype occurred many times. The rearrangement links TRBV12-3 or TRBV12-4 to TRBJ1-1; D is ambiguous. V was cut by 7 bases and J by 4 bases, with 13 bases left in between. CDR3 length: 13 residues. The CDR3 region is CASISWAGTEAFF. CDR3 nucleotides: TGTGCCAGCATTTCTTGGGCTGGCACTGAAGCTTTCTTT.

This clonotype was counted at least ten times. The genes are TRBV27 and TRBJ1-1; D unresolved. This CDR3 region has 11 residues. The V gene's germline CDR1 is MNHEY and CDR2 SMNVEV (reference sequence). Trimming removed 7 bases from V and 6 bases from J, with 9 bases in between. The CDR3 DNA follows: TGTGCCAGCATATCTGTGGCTGAAGCTTTCTTT. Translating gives CASISVAEAFF.

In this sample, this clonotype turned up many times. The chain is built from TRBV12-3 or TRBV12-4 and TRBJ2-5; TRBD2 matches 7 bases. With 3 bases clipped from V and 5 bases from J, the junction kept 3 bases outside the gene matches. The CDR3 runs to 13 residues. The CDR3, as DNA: TGTGCCAGCAGTTTCGGGCGGGAGGAGACCCAGTACTTC. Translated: CASSFGREETQYF.

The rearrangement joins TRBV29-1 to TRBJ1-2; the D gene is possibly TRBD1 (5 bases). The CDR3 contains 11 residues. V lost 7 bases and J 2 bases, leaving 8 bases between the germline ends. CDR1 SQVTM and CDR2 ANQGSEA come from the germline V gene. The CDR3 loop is CSGGTNYGYTF. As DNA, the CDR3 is TGCAGCGGCGGGACCAACTATGGCTACACCTTC.

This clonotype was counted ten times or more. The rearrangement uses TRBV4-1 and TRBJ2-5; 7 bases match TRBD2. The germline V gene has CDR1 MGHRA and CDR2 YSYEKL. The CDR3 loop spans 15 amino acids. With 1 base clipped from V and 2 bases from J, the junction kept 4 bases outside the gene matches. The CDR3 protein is CASSQGGTTQETQYF. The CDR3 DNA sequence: TGCGCCAGCAGCCAAGGCGGGACTACGCAAGAGACCCAGTACTTC.